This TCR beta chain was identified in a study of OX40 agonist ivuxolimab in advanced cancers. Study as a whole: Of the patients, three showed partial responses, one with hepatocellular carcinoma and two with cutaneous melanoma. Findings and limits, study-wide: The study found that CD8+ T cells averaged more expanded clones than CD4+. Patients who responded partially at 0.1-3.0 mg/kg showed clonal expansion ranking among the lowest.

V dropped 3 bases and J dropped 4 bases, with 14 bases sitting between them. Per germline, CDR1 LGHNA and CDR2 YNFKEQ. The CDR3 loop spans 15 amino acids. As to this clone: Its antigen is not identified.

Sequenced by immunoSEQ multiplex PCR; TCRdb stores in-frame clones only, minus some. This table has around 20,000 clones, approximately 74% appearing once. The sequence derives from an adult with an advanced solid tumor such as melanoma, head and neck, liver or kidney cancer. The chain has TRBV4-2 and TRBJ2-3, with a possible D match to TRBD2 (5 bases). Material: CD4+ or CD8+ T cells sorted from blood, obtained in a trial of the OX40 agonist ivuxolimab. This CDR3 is CASSHHSAGADTQYF. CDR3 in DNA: TGTGCCAGCAGCCACCACTCCGCGGGTGCAGATACGCAGTATTTT.